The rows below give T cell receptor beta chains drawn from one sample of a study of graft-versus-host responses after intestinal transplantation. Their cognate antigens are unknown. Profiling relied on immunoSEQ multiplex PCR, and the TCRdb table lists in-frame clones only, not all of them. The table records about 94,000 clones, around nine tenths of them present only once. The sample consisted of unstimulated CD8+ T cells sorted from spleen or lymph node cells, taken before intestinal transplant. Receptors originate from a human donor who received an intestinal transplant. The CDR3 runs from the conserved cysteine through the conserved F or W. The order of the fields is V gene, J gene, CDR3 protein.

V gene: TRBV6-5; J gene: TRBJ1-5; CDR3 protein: CASSSSGTASNQPQHF
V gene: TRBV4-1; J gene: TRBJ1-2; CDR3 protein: CASSARDSSNYGYTF
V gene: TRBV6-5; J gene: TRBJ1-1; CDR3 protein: CASSYSPSTEAFF
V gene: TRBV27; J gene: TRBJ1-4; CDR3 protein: CASGQGGKLFF
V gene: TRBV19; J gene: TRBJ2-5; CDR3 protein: CASSIRWRGGEETQYF
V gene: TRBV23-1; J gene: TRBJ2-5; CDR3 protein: CARLALQETQYF
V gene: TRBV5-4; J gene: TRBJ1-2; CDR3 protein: CAVIGGGSDYGYTF
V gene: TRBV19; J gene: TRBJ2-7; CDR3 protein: CASSITPGSGYEQYF
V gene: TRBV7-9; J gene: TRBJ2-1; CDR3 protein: CASSNTGYEQFF
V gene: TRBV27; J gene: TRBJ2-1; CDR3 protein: CASSLLAGAVEQFF
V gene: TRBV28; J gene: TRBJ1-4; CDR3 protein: CASSPPSEAPEKLFF
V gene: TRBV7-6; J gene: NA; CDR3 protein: CASSLGEGYEQYF
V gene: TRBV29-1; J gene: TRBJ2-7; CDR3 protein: CSVEGVGQPSYEQYF
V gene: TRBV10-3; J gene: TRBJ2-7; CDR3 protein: CAISGAGEGSSVYEQYF
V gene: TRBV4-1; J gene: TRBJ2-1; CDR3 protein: CASSQVAGSGNEQFF